Listed below are T cell receptor beta chains from one sample, sequenced in a study of T cells after yellow fever vaccination. TCRdb recomputed calls from the 5' RACE reads with MiXCR, one row per CDR3 protein. The sample holds a few hundred thousand distinct CDR3 sequences; under 3.5% are singletons and the top ten take about 3.3%. Here the sequenced sample was CD4+ T cells sorted from PBMCs, taken 10 days after the yellow fever booster vaccination. These receptors all stem from a man aged 18 to 29 who received the YFV17D yellow fever vaccine. Each CDR3 is given without its conserved first and last residue. D genes are given only for firm matches.

cdr3_aa	j_call	d_call	v_call
ASSPRQAGTGELF	TRBJ2-2	-	TRBV19
ASSLVGRAYEQC	TRBJ2-1	-	TRBV7-2
ASRYRDRETGELF	TRBJ2-2	TRBD1	TRBV28
ASSRGPGPYEQY	TRBJ2-7	-	TRBV18
ASSFMGTSNTGELF	TRBJ2-2	-	TRBV7-3
ASSYRSDTQY	TRBJ2-3	-	TRBV6-7
ASSPFGLPDTQY	TRBJ2-3	-	TRBV7-9
ASSSRREVKETQY	TRBJ2-5	TRBD2	TRBV6-2/TRBV6-3
ASTDRAAGTQY	TRBJ2-3	TRBD1	TRBV12-3/TRBV12-4
ASSSAPGGLNEQF	TRBJ2-1	-	TRBV7-3
ASSFNSRETQY	TRBJ2-5	-	TRBV7-3
ASSVTSGDSYNEQF	TRBJ2-1	TRBD2	TRBV9
ASSVHSGSTDTQY	TRBJ2-3	TRBD2	TRBV5-4